What follows describes a single T cell receptor (beta chain). What it binds is unknown. The CDR3 sequence is 13 residues long. Trimming took 4 bases from V and 6 from J, leaving 11 bases between them. CDR1 and CDR2 from the germline V gene are SEHNR and FQNEAQ (reference sequence). The sample comes from a study of T-cell reconstitution after alpha-beta-depleted transplantation in children. Study conclusions and caveats: One year after transplant, T-cell counts and diversity came mostly from newly produced T cells.

Preparing the TCRbeta library involved the use of unique molecular identifiers. A single record per CDR3 protein comes from TCRdb applying MiXCR to the PCR reads. Among approximately 400,000 distinct CDR3 sequences listed, 15% to 20% were seen once. The receptor's source is a boy in the first two years of life who had a stem cell transplant for Wiskott-Aldrich syndrome, so the T cells may come from the graft donor. Sequences were derived from PBMCs, mostly from graft donor cells, sampled 360 days after TCRalphabeta/CD19-depleted stem cell transplant. The gene calls are TRBV7-9 and TRBJ2-3; D not resolved. DNA for the CDR3: TGTGCCAGCAGCTGGGCTTCGAGGGATACGCAGTATTTT. Its protein is CASSWASRDTQYF.